A selection of T cell receptor beta chains follows, all from one sample in a study of PD-L1 blockade in urothelial cancer. Produced via immunoSEQ multiplex PCR; TCRdb's table is partial and in-frame only. The sample includes more than 70,000 clones, roughly 89% of them seen just once. The sequencing used PBMCs, collected around atezolizumab (anti-PD-L1) treatment. The receptor set was obtained from a man aged 55 to 70 with urothelial cancer. The CDR3 runs from the conserved cysteine through the conserved F or W. The order of the fields is D gene, J gene, clone size, V gene, CDR3 protein, CDR3 DNA. A D gene is named only where the DNA matches it firmly. Part of the rows lack a size; the others show once, few, many or a class for expanded clones.

>.|TRBJ1-4|.|TRBV6-5
CATQTRGIFNEKLFF
TGTGCCACCCAAACCCGGGGTATCTTTAATGAAAAACTGTTTTTT
>.|TRBJ1-1|.|TRBV11-2
CASSLNRENEAFF
TGTGCCAGCAGCTTGAACAGGGAAAACGAAGCTTTCTTT
>TRBD2|TRBJ2-7|few|TRBV6-1
CASSDGGARYF
TGTGCCAGCAGTGACGGGGGGGCCCGGTACTTC
>.|TRBJ1-1|.|TRBV6-1
CASREPTAGTEAFF
TGTGCCAGCAGGGAACCGACGGCGGGCACTGAAGCTTTCTTT
>TRBD1|TRBJ1-1|.|TRBV5-1
CASSRRTGDTEAFF
TGCGCCAGCAGCCGTCGGACAGGGGACACTGAAGCTTTCTTT
>.|TRBJ1-1|once|TRBV6-6
CASSRGTDHTEAFF
TGTGCCAGCAGTCGCGGGACGGATCACACTGAAGCTTTCTTT
>.|TRBJ2-7|.|TRBV5-1
CASSLGGGASYEQYF
TGCGCCAGCAGCTTGGGGGGGGGCGCATCCTACGAGCAGTACTTC
>.|TRBJ1-4|.|TRBV5-1
CASRSTVTNEKLFF
TGCGCCAGCAGGTCGACAGTGACTAATGAAAAACTGTTTTTT
>.|TRBJ1-2|.|TRBV2
CASSLNNREGYTF
TGTGCCAGCAGTTTAAATAACAGGGAGGGCTACACCTTC
>TRBD2|TRBJ2-1|.|TRBV5-8
CASSRDSGRAGGEQFF
TGTGCCAGCAGCCGGGATAGCGGGAGGGCCGGGGGTGAGCAGTTCTTC
>TRBD2|TRBJ2-7|.|TRBV15
CATSMGGREQYF
TGTGCCACCAGCATGGGAGGGCGGGAGCAGTACTTC
>.|TRBJ2-7|.|TRBV11-2
CASSGERGSSYEQYF
TGTGCCAGCAGCGGGGAGAGGGGGAGCTCCTACGAGCAGTACTTC
>.|TRBJ2-7|few|TRBV7-8
CASTPSRVRPEQYF
TGTGCCAGCACCCCGTCGAGGGTCCGGCCCGAGCAGTACTTC
>TRBD2|TRBJ2-7|.|TRBV5-1
CASSEGTSGGDEQYF
TGCGCCAGCAGCGAAGGGACTAGCGGGGGGGACGAGCAGTACTTC
>TRBD2|TRBJ2-2|.|TRBV2
CASSLAGTNTGELFF
TGTGCCAGCAGCCTAGCGGGTACGAACACCGGGGAGCTGTTTTTT
>.|TRBJ2-1|.|TRBV5-1
CASSLYDEQFF
TGCGCCAGCAGCTTGTATGATGAGCAGTTCTTC
>TRBD1|TRBJ1-1|.|TRBV7-2
CASSPGQGETEAFF
TGTGCCAGCAGCCCGGGACAGGGAGAGACTGAAGCTTTCTTT
>.|TRBJ2-3|.|TRBV18
CASSPSRGTDTQYF
TGTGCCAGCTCACCGTCCAGGGGCACAGATACGCAGTATTTT
>TRBD1|TRBJ2-3|.|TRBV6-4
CASARTGGPSTDTQYF
TGTGCCAGCGCCAGGACAGGGGGCCCTAGCACAGATACGCAGTATTTT
>.|TRBJ1-3|.|TRBV2
CARSEPGSGNTIYF
TGTGCCAGATCGGAACCGGGCTCTGGAAACACCATATATTTT
>.|TRBJ1-1|once|TRBV6-6
CASSYSYRAMNTEAFF
TGTGCCAGCAGTTACTCGTACAGAGCCATGAACACTGAAGCTTTCTTT
>.|TRBJ2-7|.|TRBV6-5
CASSLIFGDYEQYF
TGTGCCAGCAGTTTAATCTTTGGAGACTACGAGCAGTACTTC
>.|TRBJ2-4|.|TRBV28
CASELGSTNIQYF
TGTGCCAGCGAACTAGGCAGCACAAACATTCAGTACTTC
>TRBD1|TRBJ2-2|.|TRBV7-9
CASSGQGATTGELFF
TGTGCCAGCAGCGGTCAGGGGGCCACCACCGGGGAGCTGTTTTTT
>TRBD1|TRBJ1-2|.|TRBV18
CASSPGTASNYGYTF
TGTGCCAGCTCACCCGGGACAGCGTCTAACTATGGCTACACCTTC
>TRBD2|TRBJ2-7|.|TRBV28
CASRQTSGRAYEQYF
TGTGCCAGCAGGCAAACTAGCGGGAGGGCCTACGAGCAGTACTTC
>.|TRBJ1-6|.|TRBV7-9
CASSSDRYNSPLHF
TGTGCCAGCAGCTCCGACAGGTATAATTCACCCCTCCACTTT
>.|TRBJ2-3|.|TRBV10-1
CASSDAADTQYF
TGCGCCAGCAGTGATGCGGCCGATACGCAGTATTTT
>.|TRBJ2-2|.|TRBV11-3
CASSSRETGELFF
TGTGCCAGCAGCTCCCGGGAGACCGGGGAGCTGTTTTTT
>TRBD2|TRBJ2-5|.|TRBV7-2
CASSLVLLAGSETQYF
TGTGCCAGCAGCTTAGTTCTACTAGCGGGGTCAGAAACCCAGTACTTC
>TRBD1|TRBJ1-4|.|TRBV7-9
CASSSKDRDGEKLFF
TGTGCCAGCAGCTCGAAGGACAGGGACGGTGAAAAACTGTTTTTT
>TRBD2|TRBJ2-3|.|TRBV7-6
CASSLAGGGQRDTQYF
TGTGCCAGCAGCTTAGCGGGCGGGGGGCAAAGAGATACGCAGTATTTT
>.|TRBJ1-3|.|TRBV9
CASSVGGGLRNTIYF
TGTGCCAGCAGCGTAGGAGGGGGTTTGAGAAACACCATATATTTT
>.|TRBJ1-2|.|TRBV11-2
CASSLEWQGYGYTF
TGTGCCAGCAGCTTAGAGTGGCAGGGCTATGGCTACACCTTC
>TRBD2|TRBJ2-3|.|TRBV4-2
CASSQDERGGLYF
TGTGCCAGCAGCCAAGATGAACGGGGGGGTCTGTATTTT
>.|TRBJ1-1|once|TRBV9
CASSVGGGGAEAFF
TGTGCCAGCAGCGTAGGGGGCGGGGGGGCTGAAGCTTTCTTT
>.|TRBJ1-4|.|TRBV28
CASSPRVGLNEKLFF
TGTGCCAGCAGTCCGCGGGTGGGACTGAATGAAAAACTGTTTTTT
>.|TRBJ1-6|.|TRBV6-6
CASGNWQGGSPLHF
TGTGCCAGCGGAAACTGGCAGGGAGGGTCACCCCTCCACTTT
>.|TRBJ1-1|.|TRBV29-1
CSVSQIVTEAFF
TGCAGCGTTAGTCAGATTGTTACTGAAGCTTTCTTT
>TRBD1|TRBJ1-1|.|TRBV4-3
CASSQETGGGTEAFF
TGCGCCAGCAGCCAAGAGACAGGGGGAGGCACTGAAGCTTTCTTT
>.|TRBJ2-1|once|TRBV27
CASSLFGEIRGPGDEQFF
TGTGCCAGCAGTTTATTTGGGGAAATCCGAGGACCCGGGGATGAGCAGTTCTTC
>TRBD1|TRBJ1-3|.|TRBV6-5
CATHPGTGTGNTIYF
TGTGCCACCCACCCCGGGACAGGGACTGGAAACACCATATATTTT
>TRBD1|TRBJ2-7|.|TRBV19
CASAHRGASEQYF
TGTGCCAGCGCGCACAGGGGGGCGTCCGAGCAGTACTTC
>.|TRBJ2-1|.|TRBV4-1
CASSQVDAGNEQFF
TGCGCCAGCAGCCAAGTAGACGCGGGGAATGAGCAGTTCTTC
>TRBD2|TRBJ2-5|.|TRBV9
CASSGGLAGETQYF
TGTGCCAGCAGCGGGGGACTAGCGGGGGAGACCCAGTACTTC
>.|TRBJ1-6|.|TRBV6-6
CASNSRVESPLHF
TGTGCCAGCAATAGCAGGGTTGAATCACCCCTCCACTTT
>TRBD1|TRBJ1-3|.|TRBV5-1
CASSPVTGTGGSGNTIYF
TGCGCCAGCAGTCCCGTTACGGGGACAGGGGGCTCTGGAAACACCATATATTTT
>.|TRBJ1-6|few|TRBV25-1
CASSEWGGTQNSPLHF
TGTGCCAGCAGTGAGTGGGGGGGGACTCAGAATTCACCCCTCCACTTT
>.|TRBJ2-6|few|TRBV30
CAFPIGAGANVLTF
TGTGCCTTCCCGATAGGAGCGGGGGCCAACGTCCTGACTTTC
>.|TRBJ1-5|.|TRBV6-1
CASSELIMDSDQPQHF
TGTGCCAGCAGTGAATTAATAATGGACTCAGATCAGCCCCAGCATTTT
>.|TRBJ2-4|medium-sized|TRBV27
CASSLSRGLLNIQYF
TGTGCCAGCAGTTTATCGAGGGGACTGCTAAACATTCAGTACTTC
>.|TRBJ1-2|.|TRBV10-3
CAISEREYGYTF
TGTGCCATCAGTGAGCGTGAGTATGGCTACACCTTC
>TRBD2|TRBJ2-1|.|TRBV10-1
CASAGDGLAYNEQFF
TGCGCCAGCGCCGGGGACGGACTAGCCTACAATGAGCAGTTCTTC